The 11 T cell receptor beta chains presented below share a single source sample, sequenced in a study of blood T cell repertoires in COVID-19. Produced via immunoSEQ multiplex PCR; TCRdb's table is partial and in-frame only. The sample includes about 98,000 clones, around 72% seen only once; the top ten take roughly 24%. The sequencing sample was made of peripheral blood. Receptors were obtained from a man in his 70s with acute or convalescent COVID-19.

This clone was recorded many times. The CDR3 nucleotides read TGTGCCAGCAGTTCTGCAGGGGTAGGCAATCAGCCCCAGCATTTT. It is translated as CASSSAGVGNQPQHF. V and J are TRBV28 and TRBJ1-5, with TRBD1 as a possible D gene (6 bases). The length of the CDR3 is 15 residues. Trimming pared 4 bases from V and 2 bases from J, leaving 12 bases between. Germline V gene data show CDR1 as MDHEN and CDR2 as SYDVKM. Full variable domain (missing parts from reference TRBV28 and TRBJ1-5): DVKVTQSSRYLVKRTGEKVFLECVQDMDHENMFWYRQDPGLGLRLIYFSYDVKMKEKGDIPEGYSVSREKKERFSLILESASTNQTSMYLCASSSAGVGNQPQHFGDGTRLSIL.

This clone has a single count. This chain links TRBV6-2 or TRBV6-3 with TRBJ2-7; TRBD2 aligns across 7 bases. The CDR3 has 16 residues. The V gene's germline CDR1 is MNHEY and CDR2 SVGEGT. V shed 0 bases, J shed 0 bases, and the junction held 5 bases outside the gene matches. DNA of the CDR3: TGTGCCAGCAGTTACTCCGAGACTAGCCTCTCCTACGAGCAGTACTTC. The encoded protein is CASSYSETSLSYEQYF.

CDR3 DNA sequence: TGTGCCAGCAGCAAAGGACTAGCGGGAGCGATAGATACGCAGTATTTT. This sequence encodes CASSKGLAGAIDTQYF. This chain joins TRBV21-1 and TRBJ2-3; the table gives TRBD2 as D, unverified against the DNA. TRBV21-1 is given as a pseudogene. The CDR3 consists of 16 residues.

The rearrangement links TRBV5-1 to TRBJ2-3, with a tentative D call TRBD1 (7 bases). The ends were cut back, 3 bases at V and 1 base at J, with 15 bases in the middle. The germline CDR1 and CDR2 sequences are SGHRS and YFSETQ. This CDR3 has 16 amino acids. This chain's CDR3 is CASSSGGGYGTDTQYF. The CDR3 coding sequence is TGCGCCAGCAGCTCTGGAGGGGGCTATGGCACAGATACGCAGTATTTT.

The V gene is TRBV2, the J gene TRBJ1-1; D might be TRBD1 (6 bases). The V gene's germline CDR1 is SNHLY and CDR2 FYNNEI. This CDR3 has 13 residues. The V gene lost 5 bases and the J gene lost 0 bases, with 7 bases spanning the gap. The CDR3 loop reads CASSTGMNTEAFF. The CDR3 region has the DNA TGTGCCAGCAGTACAGGGATGAACACTGAAGCTTTCTTT. Complete variable domain (other parts from reference TRBV2 and TRBJ1-1): EPEVTQTPSHQVTQMGQEVILRCVPISNHLYFYWYRQILGQKVEFLVSFYNNEISEKSEIFDDQFSVERPDGSNFTLKIRSTKLEDSAMYFCASSTGMNTEAFFGQGTRLTVV.

The rearrangement uses TRBV4-1 and TRBJ2-3; TRBD1 agrees at 8 bases. V shed 0 bases, J shed 5 bases, and the junction held 7 bases outside the gene matches. Germline CDR1 MGHRA, CDR2 YSYEKL. This CDR3 region has 16 residues. CDR3 loop: CASSQDRGLARDTQYF. The DNA for the CDR3 is TGCGCCAGCAGCCAAGACAGGGGGCTAGCGAGAGATACGCAGTATTTT.

The CDR3, as DNA: TGTGCCAGCAATCCTCTAACAGGGAATAGAAGTGCAGATACGCAGTATTTT. Translated, it gives CASNPLTGNRSADTQYF. This chain links TRBV6-4 with TRBJ2-3, with a possible D match to TRBD1 (6 bases). The CDR3 contains 17 residues. V shed 7 bases and J shed 4 bases, with 24 bases lying between them. Germline assignment: CDR1 MRHNA and CDR2 SNTAGT.

The count of this clone is one. The rearrangement links TRBV28 to TRBJ1-1; D is perhaps TRBD1 (5 bases). V lost 2 bases and J lost 11, with 18 bases in between. Germline-derived CDR1 and CDR2 are MDHEN and SYDVKM. There are 14 residues in the CDR3. CDR3 region: CASSLSTGPRRAFF. The CDR3 DNA reads as TGTGCCAGCAGTTTAAGTACAGGTCCCAGGCGGGCTTTCTTT.

In its sample, this clone was seen once. V gene TRBV7-2 combines with J gene TRBJ2-7; 7 bases are shared with TRBD2. V lost 5 bases, J lost 2 bases, and 9 bases stayed unmatched. This CDR3 spans 15 amino acids. CDR1 is SGHTA, CDR2 FQGNSA, per germline. The DNA of the CDR3 is TGTGCCAGCAGCCCAGGGAGCGGGGATACCTACGAGCAGTACTTC. Translation: CASSPGSGDTYEQYF.

J is TRBJ2-3 and V is TRBV6-1; 11 bases align to TRBD2. The CDR3 runs to 17 residues. V was clipped by 3 bases and J by 2 bases; unmatched bases: 7. CDR1 MNHNS and CDR2 SASEGT come from the germline V gene. CDR3 DNA: TGTGCCAGCAGTGAGGTGGCTAGCGGGAGGATCACAGATACGCAGTATTTT. It is translated as CASSEVASGRITDTQYF.

The chain joins TRBV19 to TRBJ1-2; D gene ambiguous. Per germline, CDR1 LNHDA and CDR2 SQIVND (reference sequence). The CDR3 covers 15 residues. Trimming shortened V by 2 bases and J by 5 bases, and 15 bases separated the two germline ends. CDR3 DNA: TGTGCCAGTAGTATACGGAGTCCTCTGGGTTATGGCTACACCTTC. This translates into CASSIRSPLGYGYTF.